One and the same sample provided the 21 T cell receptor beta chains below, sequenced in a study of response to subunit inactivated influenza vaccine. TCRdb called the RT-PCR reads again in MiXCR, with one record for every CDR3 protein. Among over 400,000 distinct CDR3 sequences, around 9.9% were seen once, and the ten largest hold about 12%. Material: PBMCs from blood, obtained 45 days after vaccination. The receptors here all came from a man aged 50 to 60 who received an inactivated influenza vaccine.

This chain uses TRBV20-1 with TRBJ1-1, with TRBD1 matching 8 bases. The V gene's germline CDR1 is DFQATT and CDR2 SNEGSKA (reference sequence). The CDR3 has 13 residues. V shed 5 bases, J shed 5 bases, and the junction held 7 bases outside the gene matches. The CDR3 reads CSARTGPGTEAFF. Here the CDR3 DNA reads TGCAGTGCTCGGACAGGGCCGGGGACTGAAGCTTTCTTT.

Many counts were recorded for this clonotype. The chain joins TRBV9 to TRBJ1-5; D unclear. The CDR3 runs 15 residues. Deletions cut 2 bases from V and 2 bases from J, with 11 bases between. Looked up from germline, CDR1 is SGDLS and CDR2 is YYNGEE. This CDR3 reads CASSVSGIGNQPQHF. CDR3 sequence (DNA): TGTGCCAGCAGCGTCTCGGGGATCGGCAATCAGCCCCAGCATTTT.

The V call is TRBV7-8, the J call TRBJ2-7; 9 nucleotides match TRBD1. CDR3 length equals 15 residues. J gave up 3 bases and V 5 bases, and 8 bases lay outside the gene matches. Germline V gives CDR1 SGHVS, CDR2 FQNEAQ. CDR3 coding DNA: TGTGCCAGCAGCCCGCGGGGACAGGGCAACTACGAGCAGTACTTC. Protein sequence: CASSPRGQGNYEQYF. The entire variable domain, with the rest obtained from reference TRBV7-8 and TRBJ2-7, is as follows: GAGVSQSPRYKVAKRGQDVALRCDPISGHVSLFWYQQALGQGPEFLTYFQNEAQLDKSGLPSDRFFAERPEGSVSTLKIQRTQQEDSAVYLCASSPRGQGNYEQYFGPGTRLTVT.

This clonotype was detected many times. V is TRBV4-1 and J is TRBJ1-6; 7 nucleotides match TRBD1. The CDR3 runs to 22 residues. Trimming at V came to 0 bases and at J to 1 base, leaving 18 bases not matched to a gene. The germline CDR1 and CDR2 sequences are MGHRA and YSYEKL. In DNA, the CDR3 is TGCGCCAGCAGCCAAGAACATATCTTCCGGGACAGTGGGGATTCCTATAATTCACCCCTCCACTTT. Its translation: CASSQEHIFRDSGDSYNSPLHF.

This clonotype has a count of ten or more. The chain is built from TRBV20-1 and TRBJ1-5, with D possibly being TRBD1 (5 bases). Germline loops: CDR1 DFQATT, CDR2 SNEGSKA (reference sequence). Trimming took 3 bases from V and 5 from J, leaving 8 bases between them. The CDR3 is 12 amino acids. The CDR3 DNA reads TGCAGTGCTAGGGTGGGGGATCAGCCCCAGCATTTT. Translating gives CSARVGDQPQHF.

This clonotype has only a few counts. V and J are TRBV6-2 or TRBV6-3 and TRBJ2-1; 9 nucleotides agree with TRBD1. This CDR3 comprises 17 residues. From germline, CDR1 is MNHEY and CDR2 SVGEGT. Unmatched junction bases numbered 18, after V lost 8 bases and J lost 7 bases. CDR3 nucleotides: TGTGCCAGCTTAGAATTGGCGACAGGGGGACTGCGAAATGAGCAGTTCTTC. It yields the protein CASLELATGGLRNEQFF.

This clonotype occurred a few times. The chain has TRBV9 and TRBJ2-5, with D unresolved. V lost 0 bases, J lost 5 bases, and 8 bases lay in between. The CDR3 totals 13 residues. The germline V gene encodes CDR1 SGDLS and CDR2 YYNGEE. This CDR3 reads CASSVDVGETQYF. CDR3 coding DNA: TGTGCCAGCAGCGTAGACGTGGGGGAGACCCAGTACTTC.

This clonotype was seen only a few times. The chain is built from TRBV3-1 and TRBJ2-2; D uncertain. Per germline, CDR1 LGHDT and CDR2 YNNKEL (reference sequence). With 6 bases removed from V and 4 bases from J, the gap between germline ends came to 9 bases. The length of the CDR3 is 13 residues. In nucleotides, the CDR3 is TGTGCCAGCAGAACTGAGGTCACCGGGGAGCTGTTTTTT. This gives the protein CASRTEVTGELFF.

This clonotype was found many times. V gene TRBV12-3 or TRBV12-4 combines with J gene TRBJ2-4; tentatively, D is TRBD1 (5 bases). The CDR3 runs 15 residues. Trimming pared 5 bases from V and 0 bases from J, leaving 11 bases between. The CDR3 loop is CASSPTGLAKNIQYF. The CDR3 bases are TGTGCCAGCAGTCCAACAGGATTAGCCAAAAACATTCAGTACTTC.

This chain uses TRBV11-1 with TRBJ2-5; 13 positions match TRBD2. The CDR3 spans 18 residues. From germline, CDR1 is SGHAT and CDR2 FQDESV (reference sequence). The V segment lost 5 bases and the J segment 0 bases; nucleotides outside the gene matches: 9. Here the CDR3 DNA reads TGTGCCAGCAGCCGGACTAGCGGGGGAACCGGACACCAAGAGACCCAGTACTTC. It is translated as CASSRTSGGTGHQETQYF.

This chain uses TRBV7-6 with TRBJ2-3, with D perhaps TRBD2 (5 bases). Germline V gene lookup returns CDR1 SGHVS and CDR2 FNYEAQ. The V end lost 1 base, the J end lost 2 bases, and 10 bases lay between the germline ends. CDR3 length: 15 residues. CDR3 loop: CASSLDSGLTDTQYF. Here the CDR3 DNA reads TGTGCCAGCAGCTTAGACAGCGGTCTCACAGATACGCAGTATTTT.

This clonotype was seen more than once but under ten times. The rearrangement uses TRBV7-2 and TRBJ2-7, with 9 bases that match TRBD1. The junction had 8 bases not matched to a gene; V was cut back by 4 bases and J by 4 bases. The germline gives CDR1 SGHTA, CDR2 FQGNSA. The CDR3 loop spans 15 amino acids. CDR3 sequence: CASSYTGTGSYEQYF. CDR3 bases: TGTGCCAGCAGCTACACCGGGACAGGGTCGTACGAGCAGTACTTC.

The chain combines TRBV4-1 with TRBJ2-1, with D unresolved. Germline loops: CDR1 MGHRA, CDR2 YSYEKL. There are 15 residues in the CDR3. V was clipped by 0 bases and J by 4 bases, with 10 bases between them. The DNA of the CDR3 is TGCGCCAGCAGCCAAGAAATGGGTCCGTACAATGAGCAGTTCTTC. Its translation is CASSQEMGPYNEQFF.

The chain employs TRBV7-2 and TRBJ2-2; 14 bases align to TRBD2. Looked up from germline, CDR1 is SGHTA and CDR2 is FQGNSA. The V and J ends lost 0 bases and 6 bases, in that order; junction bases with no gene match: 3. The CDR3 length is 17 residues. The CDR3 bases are TGTGCCAGCAGCTTAGCTGGGACTAGCGGGGGAGCCGGGGAGCTGTTTTTT. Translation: CASSLAGTSGGAGELFF.

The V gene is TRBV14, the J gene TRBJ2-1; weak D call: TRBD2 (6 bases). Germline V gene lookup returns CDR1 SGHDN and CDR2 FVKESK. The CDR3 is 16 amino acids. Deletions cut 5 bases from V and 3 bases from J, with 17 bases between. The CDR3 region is CASSTSTFSGYNEQFF. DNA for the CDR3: TGTGCCAGCAGCACCTCTACTTTTAGCGGCTACAATGAGCAGTTCTTC.

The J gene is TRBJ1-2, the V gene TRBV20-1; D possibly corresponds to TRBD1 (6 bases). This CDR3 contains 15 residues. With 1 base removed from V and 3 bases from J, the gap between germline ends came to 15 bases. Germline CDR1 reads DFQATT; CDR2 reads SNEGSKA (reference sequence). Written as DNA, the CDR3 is TGCAGTGCTAGAGTCCTAACAAGGGGGGACTATGGCTACACCTTC. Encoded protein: CSARVLTRGDYGYTF.

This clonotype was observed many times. The DNA of the CDR3 is TGTGCCAGCAGCTTGGGCAGCGGGAGTGCAGAGACCCAGTACTTC. Translated, it gives CASSLGSGSAETQYF. The J gene is TRBJ2-5, the V gene TRBV12-3 or TRBV12-4, with TRBD2 identical over 8 bases. V lost 6 bases, J lost 4 bases, and 10 bases stayed unmatched. The CDR3 loop spans 15 amino acids.

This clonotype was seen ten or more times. CDR3 DNA: TGTGCCAGCAGTTACTCGGTGGCTAGCGGGAGGAATTACAATGAGCAGTTCTTC. This codes for CASSYSVASGRNYNEQFF. J is TRBJ2-1 and V is TRBV6-5, with 11 bases lining up with TRBD2. Per the germline V gene, CDR1 is MNHEY and CDR2 is SVGAGI. The CDR3 totals 18 residues. The V segment lost 0 bases and the J segment 4 bases; nucleotides outside the gene matches: 8.

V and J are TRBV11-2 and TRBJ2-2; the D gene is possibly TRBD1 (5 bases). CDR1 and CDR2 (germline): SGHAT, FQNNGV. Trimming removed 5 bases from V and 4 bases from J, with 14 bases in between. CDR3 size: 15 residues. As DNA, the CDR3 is TGTGCCAGCAGCCCGCGTCAGGGATCCACCGGGGAGCTGTTTTTT. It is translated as CASSPRQGSTGELFF.

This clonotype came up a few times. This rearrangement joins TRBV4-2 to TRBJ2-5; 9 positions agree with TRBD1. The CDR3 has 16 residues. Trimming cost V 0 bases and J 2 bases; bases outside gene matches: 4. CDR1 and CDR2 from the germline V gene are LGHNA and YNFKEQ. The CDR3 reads CASSQETGQGQETQYF. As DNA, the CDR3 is TGTGCCAGCAGCCAAGAAACCGGACAGGGGCAAGAGACCCAGTACTTC.

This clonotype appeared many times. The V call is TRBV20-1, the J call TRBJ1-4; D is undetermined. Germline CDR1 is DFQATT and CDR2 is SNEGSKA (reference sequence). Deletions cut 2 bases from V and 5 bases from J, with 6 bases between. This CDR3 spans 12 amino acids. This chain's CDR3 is CSARRENEKLFF. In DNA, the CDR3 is TGCAGTGCTAGACGTGAGAATGAAAAACTGTTTTTT.